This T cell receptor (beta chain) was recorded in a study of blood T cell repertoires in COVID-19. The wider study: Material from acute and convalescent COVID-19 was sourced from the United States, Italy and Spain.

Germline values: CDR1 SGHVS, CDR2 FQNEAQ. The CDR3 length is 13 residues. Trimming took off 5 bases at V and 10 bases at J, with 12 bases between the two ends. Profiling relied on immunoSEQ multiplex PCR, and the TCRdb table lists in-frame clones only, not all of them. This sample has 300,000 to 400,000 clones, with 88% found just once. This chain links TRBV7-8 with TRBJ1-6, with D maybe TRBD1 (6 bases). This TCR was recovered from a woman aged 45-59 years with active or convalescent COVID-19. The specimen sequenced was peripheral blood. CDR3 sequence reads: CASSPNRDSPLHF. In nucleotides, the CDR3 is TGTGCCAGCAGCCCAAACAGGGACTCACCCCTCCACTTT.